This T cell receptor beta chain was documented in a study of shared clonotypes between healthy human individuals. Some clones are missing from TCRdb's copy, which holds only in-frame ones; the method was immunoSEQ multiplex PCR. Altogether approximately 980,000 clones are present, approximately 76% being singletons, with the ten largest covering approximately 1.5%. With V trimmed by 10 bases and J by 7 bases, 11 bases remained unmatched. From germline, CDR1 is ENHRY and CDR2 SYGVKD. The CDR3 covers 15 residues. The sequence was obtained from a man between 18 and 35 years old in good health. Sequencing was carried out using memory CD4+ T cells sorted from blood. Stated subset: CD45RA-negative fraction. V is TRBV10-3 and J is TRBJ2-1, with TRBD2 identical over 12 bases. The CDR3 sequence: CASSAGLAGTNEQFF. DNA of the CDR3: TGTGCCAGTAGCGCCGGACTAGCGGGAACGAATGAGCAGTTCTTC.